These 16 T cell receptor beta chains came from one sample sequenced in a study of chemoradiotherapy in HPV16-positive cancers. Libraries were prepared by immunoSEQ multiplex PCR; TCRdb keeps only in-frame clonotypes and omits some of them. The data hold tens of thousands of clones, with roughly 84% observed a single time. The material was blood, obtained from a patient who underwent chemoradiotherapy. All receptors come from a human donor with HPV-associated anogenital cancer.

The J gene is TRBJ1-1, the V gene TRBV9; maybe TRBD1 (5 bases). V was trimmed by 2 bases and J by 3 bases, leaving 8 bases between them. The CDR3 length is 13 residues. The V gene's germline CDR1 is SGDLS and CDR2 YYNGEE. CDR3 in amino acids: CASSVSGDTEAFF. Here the CDR3 DNA reads TGTGCCAGCAGCGTTTCGGGGGACACTGAAGCTTTCTTT. Full variable domain (outside the CDR3, taken from reference TRBV9 and TRBJ1-1): DSGVTQTPKHLITATGQRVTLRCSPRSGDLSVYWYQQSLDQGLQFLIQYYNGEERAKGNILERFSAQQFPDLHSELNLSSLELGDSALYFCASSVSGDTEAFFGQGTRLTVV.

The chain combines TRBV6-4 with TRBJ2-2; D is perhaps TRBD1 (5 bases). Per germline, CDR1 MRHNA and CDR2 SNTAGT. The CDR3 consists of 14 residues. Trimming stripped 7 bases from V and 3 bases from J, with 12 bases between. In DNA, the CDR3 is TGTGCCAGCAATCAGGGATTAGACACCGGGGAGCTGTTTTTT. It encodes CASNQGLDTGELFF.

The chain couples TRBV6-6 to TRBJ1-6; 7 bases line up with TRBD1. Germline values: CDR1 MNHNY, CDR2 SVGAGI (reference sequence). The trim removed 1 base at V and 6 bases at J, leaving 3 bases unmatched. This CDR3 has 15 amino acids. CDR3 region: CASSYLTGSNSPLHF. The CDR3 DNA reads as TGTGCCAGCAGTTACTTGACAGGGAGTAATTCACCCCTCCACTTT.

V usage is TRBV9 and J usage is TRBJ1-1; no reliable D call. The CDR3 is 13 residues long. V lost 2 bases, J lost 4 bases, and 9 bases lay in between. Per the germline V gene, CDR1 is SGDLS and CDR2 is YYNGEE. CDR3 in amino acids: CASSVGLPTEAFF. The CDR3 bases are TGTGCCAGCAGCGTCGGGCTCCCCACTGAAGCTTTCTTT.

The chain links TRBV5-1 to TRBJ1-3; tentatively, D is TRBD1 (5 bases). This CDR3 contains 16 residues. V gave up 0 bases and J gave up 4 bases, with 14 bases separating them. Germline assignment: CDR1 SGHRS and CDR2 YFSETQ. CDR3 sequence reads: CASSLATTAVGNTIYF. The CDR3 bases are TGCGCCAGCAGCTTGGCCACGACAGCAGTGGGAAACACCATATATTTT.

In its sample, this clone was seen a few times. The gene calls are TRBV21-1 and TRBJ2-7; TRBD2, the table's D call, lacks a check against the DNA. TRBV21-1 is assigned pseudogene status. CDR3 length equals 16 residues. CDR3: CASSAEVGTRAYEQYF. The CDR3 DNA reads TGTGCCAGCAGCGCTGAAGTGGGGACTAGAGCCTACGAGCAGTACTTC.

The J gene is TRBJ1-1, the V gene TRBV28; no clear D gene. The CDR3 consists of 15 residues. The germline V gene has CDR1 MDHEN and CDR2 SYDVKM. V lost 3 bases and J lost 4, with 15 bases in between. CDR3 loop: CASSFLTLGGTEAFF. The CDR3 region has the DNA TGTGCCAGCAGTTTCCTGACCTTAGGAGGCACTGAAGCTTTCTTT. The full variable domain, its missing parts supplied by reference TRBV28 and TRBJ1-1, is DVKVTQSSRYLVKRTGEKVFLECVQDMDHENMFWYRQDPGLGLRLIYFSYDVKMKEKGDIPEGYSVSREKKERFSLILESASTNQTSMYLCASSFLTLGGTEAFFGQGTRLTVV.

CDR3 nucleotides: TGCGCCAGCAGCCAAGATCCCTACCCCGTGAGTGTAGGAGATACGCAGTATTTT. Translated, it gives CASSQDPYPVSVGDTQYF. This chain links TRBV4-3 with TRBJ2-3, with no clear D. The CDR3 consists of 18 residues. Trimming removed 0 bases at V and 5 bases at J, with 21 bases between. Germline lookup yields CDR1 LGHNA and CDR2 YSLEER.

In DNA form, the CDR3 reads TGTGCCAGCAGCCACCGGATGGGGGGGCTGGGCACAGATACGCAGTATTTT. Translation: CASSHRMGGLGTDTQYF. The chain has TRBV5-6 and TRBJ2-3, with D possibly being TRBD2 (7 bases). The CDR3 is 17 amino acids. Between the trimmed V and J ends, which lost 4 bases and 1 base, there was a span of 19 bases. Germline CDR1 is SGHDT and CDR2 is YYEEEE.

The sample holds a few counts of this clone. The gene calls are TRBV9 and TRBJ2-5; 8 nucleotides line up with TRBD2. The junction had 9 bases not matched to a gene; V was cut back by 4 bases and J by 7 bases. The CDR3 is 14 amino acids. CDR1 is SGDLS and CDR2 is YYNGEE in the germline V gene. The CDR3: CASSPASGSWTQYF. The CDR3 region has the DNA TGTGCCAGCAGCCCCGCTAGCGGGTCGTGGACCCAGTACTTC.

V usage is TRBV4-3 and J usage is TRBJ2-6; TRBD1 is a possible D gene (5 bases). The CDR3 totals 17 residues. The germline V gene has CDR1 LGHNA and CDR2 YSLEER. Between the trimmed V and J ends, which lost 0 bases and 0 bases, there was a span of 9 bases. The CDR3 DNA reads TGCGCCAGCAGCCAAGAAGACAGCAACTCTGGGGCCAACGTCCTGACTTTC. It specifies CASSQEDSNSGANVLTF.

This chain uses TRBV6-5 with TRBJ2-3; D call uncertain. Trimming pared 7 bases from V and 8 bases from J, leaving 22 bases between. Germline lookup yields CDR1 MNHEY and CDR2 SVGAGI. There are 15 residues in the CDR3. The CDR3 DNA is TGTGCCAGCATCTCCTTAGAATCACGTCCTTTTACGCAGTATTTT. Amino acid sequence: CASISLESRPFTQYF.

Regarding this clone: The sample holds other DNA sequences that translate to the same CDR3. The rearrangement joins TRBV5-1 to TRBJ2-2; D could derive from TRBD1 or TRBD2 (5 bases each). Looked up from germline, CDR1 is SGHRS and CDR2 is YFSETQ. V shed 0 bases and J shed 5 bases, with 11 bases lying between them. The CDR3 loop spans 15 amino acids. The CDR3 spells CASSLEARETGELFF. The CDR3 nucleotides read TGCGCCAGCAGCTTGGAGGCCAGGGAGACCGGGGAGCTGTTTTTT.

The chain carries TRBV7-2 and TRBJ1-6, with no clear D. This CDR3 has 13 residues. Deletions cut 3 bases from V and 10 bases from J, with 10 bases between. Germline V gene lookup returns CDR1 SGHTA and CDR2 FQGNSA. CDR3: CASSLYTDSPLHF. The CDR3 DNA is TGTGCCAGCAGCTTGTATACCGACTCACCCCTCCACTTT.

This chain uses TRBV23-1 with TRBJ2-1; 10 nucleotides align to TRBD1. TRBV23-1 carries the ORF label, with uncertain function. Unmatched junction bases numbered 8, after V lost 3 bases and J lost 9 bases. The CDR3 consists of 15 residues. The CDR3 DNA reads as TGCGCCAGCAGTCAGACAGGGGGCTGTGTTAGTGAGCAGTTCTTC. Translating gives CASSQTGGCVSEQFF.

The chain recombines TRBV10-3 with TRBJ2-7; possibly TRBD1 or TRBD2 for D (5 bases each). Germline assignment: CDR1 ENHRY and CDR2 SYGVKD. The CDR3 runs 15 residues. Trimming took 4 bases from V and 0 from J, leaving 13 bases between them. CDR3 bases: TGTGCCATCAGTGCTGGGACGGAGAGCTCCTACGAGCAGTACTTC. This gives the protein CAISAGTESSYEQYF.